This T cell receptor (beta chain) was identified during a study of T cell repertoires in cytomegalovirus infection. Whole-study context: A matching HLA type, together with CMV infection, was signaled by public TCR beta signatures.

V shed 2 bases, J shed 8 bases, and the junction held 7 bases outside the gene matches. CDR1 and CDR2 (germline): SNHLY, FYNNEI. This CDR3 spans 14 amino acids. This clonotype was detected only a few times. What it binds is not known. TCRdb ran MiXCR on the reads and lists one entry per CDR3 protein. Of a few hundred thousand distinct CDR3 sequences listed, 15% to 20% are singletons. Points from the study as a whole: It was HLA-C-restricted CMV-specific TCR beta clonotypes that dominated the response ex vivo. The cumulative frequency of public TCR beta families identified carriers of CMV plus the relevant HLA.

Sequencing was performed on PBMCs. This TCR was recovered from a human donor in good health (CMV status not recorded). Some clones in this sample may be carry-over from other donors' samples. This rearrangement joins TRBV2 to TRBJ1-1; 8 bases are a match to TRBD1. CDR3 in DNA: TGTGCCAGCAGTGAACGCGGACAGGGTCCCGAAGCTTTCTTT. It codes for CASSERGQGPEAFF.